This entry lists 28 T cell receptor beta chains sequenced from one sample in a study of HIV-infected patients and healthy controls. Reverse transcription used approximately 500 ng RNA and constant-region primers for alpha and beta. Alpha and beta chain libraries were made separately by chain-specific third strand synthesis with multiplexing indices. TCRdb re-called the 5' RACE reads with MiXCR, one entry per CDR3 protein. Altogether roughly 18,000 distinct CDR3 sequences are present, 12% being singletons, with the ten largest covering 11%. The repertoire came from unfractionated whole blood and reflected all unsorted peripheral T cells. Sequenced input: blood. The receptors were gathered from an adult in good health.

This clonotype has a count of ten or more. This chain uses TRBV9 with TRBJ2-1, with D uncertain. CDR1 and CDR2 from the germline V gene are SGDLS and YYNGEE. V lost 1 base to trimming and J lost 0 bases, with 8 bases between them. The CDR3 consists of 15 residues. This chain's CDR3 is CASSVSGNSYNEQFF. The CDR3 coding sequence is TGTGCCAGCAGCGTATCCGGTAACTCCTACAATGAGCAGTTCTTC.

This clonotype came up many times. The chain employs TRBV20-1 and TRBJ2-3; tentatively, D is TRBD2 (5 bases). V shed 4 bases and J shed 13 bases, with 15 bases lying between them. The CDR3 loop spans 11 amino acids. Germline loops: CDR1 DFQATT, CDR2 SNEGSKA (reference sequence). CDR3 nucleotides: TGCAGTGCTACCCCCTTCGGGGTTGAGTATTTT. As protein: CSATPFGVEYF.

This clonotype was counted a few times. The chain has TRBV28 and TRBJ1-2; no firm D call. Trimming left V 3 bases short and J 6 bases short, with 11 bases between. CDR3 length equals 13 residues. Germline lookup yields CDR1 MDHEN and CDR2 SYDVKM. As DNA, the CDR3 is TGTGCCAGCAGTTTCGTAGGTTATAATGGCTACACCTTC. The encoded protein is CASSFVGYNGYTF.

This clonotype was observed at least ten times. This chain joins TRBV7-9 and TRBJ1-4, with D unclear. The CDR3 runs to 12 residues. The germline CDR1 and CDR2 sequences are SEHNR and FQNEAQ (reference sequence). V lost 4 bases and J 6 bases, leaving 6 bases between the germline ends. The DNA of the CDR3 is TGTGCCAGCAGCTACGAGGATGAAAAACTGTTTTTT. Its translation: CASSYEDEKLFF.

This clonotype showed up many times. The chain carries TRBV6-2 or TRBV6-3 and TRBJ1-2, with D unresolved. Trimming cost V 0 bases and J 4 bases, with 12 bases left between them. From germline, CDR1 is MNHEY and CDR2 SVGEGT. The CDR3 consists of 15 residues. The DNA of the CDR3 is TGTGCCAGCAGTTACTCGATAAGACCAGTCTATGGCTACACCTTC. Translated: CASSYSIRPVYGYTF.

This clonotype showed up just a few times. The J gene is TRBJ1-6, the V gene TRBV20-1; D remains unclear. V lost 3 bases to trimming and J lost 7 bases, with 10 bases between them. Looked up from germline, CDR1 is DFQATT and CDR2 is SNEGSKA (reference sequence). This CDR3 has 13 amino acids. Here the CDR3 reads CSASWQRNSPLHF. The CDR3 DNA follows: TGCAGTGCTAGTTGGCAGCGGAATTCACCCCTCCACTTT.

CDR3 region: CASSSAQLSTDTQYF. CDR3 nucleotides: TGTGCCAGCAGCTCAGCCCAGCTAAGCACAGATACGCAGTATTTT. J is TRBJ2-3 and V is TRBV5-4; D gene uncertain. The CDR3 has 15 residues. V was shortened by 3 bases and J by 0 bases, with 11 bases between the two germline ends. The germline V gene has CDR1 SGHNT and CDR2 YYREEE (reference sequence).

V gene TRBV12-3 or TRBV12-4 combines with J gene TRBJ2-5, with TRBD1 matching 7 bases. The CDR3 extends over 14 amino acids. V lost 5 bases and J lost 2; bases outside the gene matches: 5. For the CDR3, the DNA is TGTGCCAGCAGTCCCCGACAGGGTCAAGAGACCCAGTACTTC. Protein: CASSPRQGQETQYF.

By share of the sample, this clonotype is medium-sized. The chain recombines TRBV20-1 with TRBJ2-1; TRBD1 is a possible D gene (6 bases). Germline V gene sequence: CDR1 DFQATT, CDR2 SNEGSKA (reference sequence). The length of the CDR3 is 12 residues. V lost 6 bases to trimming and J lost 8 bases, with 14 bases between them. The CDR3 spells CSARQAWDEQFF. CDR3 DNA sequence: TGCAGTGCCCGACAGGCCTGGGATGAGCAGTTCTTC.

This clonotype has a count of ten or more. The chain uses TRBV7-3 and TRBJ2-3; 7 positions agree with TRBD1. This CDR3 is 17 amino acids long. The V gene end was trimmed by 1 base and the J gene end by 0 bases; junction bases not matched to a gene: 7. Germline V gene data show CDR1 as SGHTA and CDR2 as FQGTGA. CDR3 nucleotide sequence: TGTGCCAGCAGCTTAAAAATGACAGGGCCTAGCACAGATACGCAGTATTTT. It codes for CASSLKMTGPSTDTQYF.

The chain carries TRBV5-4 and TRBJ1-2; tentatively, D is TRBD1 (5 bases). V was shortened by 4 bases and J by 4 bases, with 17 bases between the two germline ends. Germline V CDR1 and CDR2: SGHNT, YYREEE (reference sequence). The CDR3 consists of 15 residues. In nucleotides, the CDR3 is TGTGCCAGCAGCAACGGGGGGATCGGAAGCTATGGCTACACCTTC. The encoded protein is CASSNGGIGSYGYTF.

The chain has TRBV4-2 and TRBJ2-4, with D perhaps TRBD1 (5 bases). This CDR3 spans 12 amino acids. The ends were cut back, 3 bases at V and 7 bases at J, with 7 bases in the middle. The germline CDR1 and CDR2 sequences are LGHNA and YNFKEQ. CDR3 DNA sequence: TGTGCCAGCAGCCACCACAGGAACATTCAGTACTTC. Translation: CASSHHRNIQYF.

This clonotype was seen repeatedly, ten times or more. The chain combines TRBV18 with TRBJ1-4; TRBD1 might be the D (6 bases). From germline, CDR1 is KGHSH and CDR2 LQKENI. With 3 bases removed from V and 8 bases from J, the gap between germline ends came to 7 bases. The length of the CDR3 is 12 residues. The CDR3 here is CASSPDREKLFF. CDR3 DNA: TGTGCCAGCTCACCCGACAGGGAAAAACTGTTTTTT.

This clonotype has ten or more counts. The chain has TRBV3-1 and TRBJ1-2; 9 nucleotides line up with TRBD1. With V trimmed by 4 bases and J by 6 bases, 9 bases remained unmatched. CDR1 LGHDT and CDR2 YNNKEL come from the germline V gene (reference sequence). This CDR3 contains 15 residues. For the CDR3, the DNA is TGTGCCAGCAGCCGCACAGGGGGCGCCTGGGATGGCTACACCTTC. Translation: CASSRTGGAWDGYTF.

This clonotype is categorized as medium-sized. V is TRBV7-2 and J is TRBJ1-2, with D unclear. The CDR3 covers 14 residues. CDR1 is SGHTA and CDR2 is FQGNSA in the germline V gene. V gave up 3 bases and J gave up 2 bases, with 10 bases separating them. The CDR3 coding sequence is TGTGCCAGCAGCTTCGGACGGAGAAACTATGGCTACACCTTC. Amino acids: CASSFGRRNYGYTF.

The gene calls are TRBV4-3 and TRBJ2-7; D remains unclear. CDR1 is LGHNA and CDR2 is YSLEER in the germline V gene. CDR3 length: 15 residues. Trimming took 3 bases from V and 0 from J, leaving 12 bases between them. CDR3 in amino acids: CASSQDHWSSYEQYF. The CDR3, as DNA: TGCGCCAGCAGCCAGGACCATTGGTCCTCCTACGAGCAGTACTTC.

The genes are TRBV12-3 or TRBV12-4 and TRBJ2-3; tentatively, D is TRBD1 (5 bases). V gave up 6 bases and J gave up 5 bases, with 15 bases separating them. CDR3 length: 14 residues. As DNA, the CDR3 is TGTGCCAGCAGCCCTGGGGCTAACCTAGATACGCAGTATTTT. This codes for CASSPGANLDTQYF.

The genes are TRBV7-2 and TRBJ1-1, with D possibly TRBD1 on 5 matching bases. Germline V lookup: CDR1 SGHTA, CDR2 FQGNSA. CDR3 length: 12 amino acids. Trimming removed 2 bases from V and 11 bases from J, with 12 bases in between. The CDR3 DNA is TGTGCCAGCAGCTTATTCGCCAGGGTGGCTTTCTTT. Protein product: CASSLFARVAFF.

There are many counts of this clonotype. The chain employs TRBV6-6 and TRBJ1-1; D is unresolved. V dropped 7 bases and J dropped 2 bases, with 5 bases sitting between them. Per germline, CDR1 MNHNY and CDR2 SVGAGI (reference sequence). The CDR3 has 11 amino acids. CDR3 amino acids: CASTRNTEAFF. The DNA of the CDR3 is TGTGCCAGCACCCGCAACACTGAAGCTTTCTTT.

Many counts were recorded for this clonotype. The rearrangement uses TRBV7-9 and TRBJ1-2, with 8 positions matching TRBD1. The CDR3 runs to 15 residues. Germline assignment: CDR1 SEHNR and CDR2 FQNEAQ (reference sequence). Germline trimming cut 7 bases from V and 0 bases from J; bases unmatched to any gene: 7. The CDR3 here is CASTDRGRSNYGYTF. The CDR3 DNA is TGTGCCAGCACTGACAGGGGCCGTTCTAACTATGGCTACACCTTC. The variable domain in full, completed from reference TRBV7-9 and TRBJ1-2, reads DTGVSQNPRHKITKRGQNVTFRCDPISEHNRLYWYRQTLGQGPEFLTYFQNEAQLEKSRLLSDRFSAERPKGSFSTLEIQRTEQGDSAMYLCASTDRGRSNYGYTFGSGTRLTVV.

This clonotype was seen ten or more times. V is TRBV4-3 and J is TRBJ2-1; possibly TRBD2 for D (5 bases). CDR1 is LGHNA, CDR2 YSLEER, per germline. This CDR3 spans 15 amino acids. V lost 2 bases to trimming and J lost 7 bases, with 15 bases between them. Written as DNA, the CDR3 is TGCGCCAGCAGCCAACGCCTAGCTTTGGTTAATGAGCAGTTCTTC. Translating gives CASSQRLALVNEQFF.

This clonotype occurred a few times. This rearrangement joins TRBV25-1 to TRBJ2-7; TRBD1 matches at 9 bases. V lost 3 bases and J lost 6; bases outside the gene matches: 3. CDR3 size: 13 residues. In germline, CDR1 is MGHDK, CDR2 SYGVNS. The DNA for the CDR3 is TGTGCCAGCAGTGAGTACAGGGGGCCCGAGCAGTACTTC. It specifies CASSEYRGPEQYF.

This clonotype was found many times. The chain links TRBV7-9 to TRBJ2-6, with no clear D. The CDR3 spans 12 residues. Germline V gene lookup returns CDR1 SEHNR and CDR2 FQNEAQ (reference sequence). V lost 7 bases, J lost 5 bases, and 6 bases lay in between. The CDR3 nucleotides read TGTGCCAGCACCGGAAGGGCCAACGTCCTGACTTTC. It encodes CASTGRANVLTF.

There are many counts of this clonotype. The chain couples TRBV12-3 or TRBV12-4 to TRBJ2-1; weak D call: TRBD2 (5 bases). V lost 3 bases, J lost 2 bases, and 11 bases lay in between. The CDR3 covers 15 residues. The CDR3 reads CASSFGLAPYNEQFF. In nucleotides, the CDR3 is TGTGCCAGCAGTTTTGGGCTAGCCCCCTACAATGAGCAGTTCTTC.

This clonotype turned up a few times. The V call is TRBV7-9, the J call TRBJ1-4; perhaps TRBD1 as D (6 bases). The CDR3 extends over 14 amino acids. Germline V lookup: CDR1 SEHNR, CDR2 FQNEAQ (reference sequence). Trimming removed 3 bases from V and 8 bases from J, with 13 bases in between. This CDR3 reads CASSFSRGGEKLFF. The CDR3 DNA reads as TGTGCCAGCAGCTTCTCCAGGGGAGGCGAAAAACTGTTTTTT. The full variable domain, completed using reference TRBV7-9 and TRBJ1-4, is DTGVSQNPRHKITKRGQNVTFRCDPISEHNRLYWYRQTLGQGPEFLTYFQNEAQLEKSRLLSDRFSAERPKGSFSTLEIQRTEQGDSAMYLCASSFSRGGEKLFFGSGTQLSVL.

This chain links TRBV6-6 with TRBJ1-4; D is undetermined. Trimming pared 6 bases from V and 5 bases from J, leaving 7 bases between. The CDR3 spans 12 residues. From germline, CDR1 is MNHNY and CDR2 SVGAGI (reference sequence). CDR3 protein: CASSTTNEKLFF. CDR3 coding DNA: TGTGCCAGCAGCACCACCAATGAAAAACTGTTTTTT.

In its sample, this clonotype was seen many times. The rearrangement uses TRBV6-2 or TRBV6-3 and TRBJ2-7, with 10 bases fitting TRBD1. The germline CDR1 and CDR2 sequences are MNHEY and SVGEGT. Unmatched junction bases numbered 9, after V lost 5 bases and J lost 2 bases. The CDR3 covers 16 residues. The CDR3 nucleotides read TGTGCCAGCAGTCCGTTCGCCGGACAGGGGGCCTACGAGCAGTACTTC. Amino acid sequence: CASSPFAGQGAYEQYF.

This clonotype was found a few times. The chain uses TRBV24-1 and TRBJ1-2; D ambiguous. The length of the CDR3 is 13 residues. The germline gives CDR1 KGHDR, CDR2 SFDVKD. The V and J ends lost 3 bases and 2 bases respectively, with 6 bases between them. Here the CDR3 DNA reads TGTGCCACCAGTGATGCGGACAACTATGGCTACACCTTC. It yields the protein CATSDADNYGYTF.